This paragraph reports one T cell receptor beta chain. The antigen remains unidentified. The data originate from a study of OX40 agonist ivuxolimab in advanced cancers. Study-wide results and limits: Researchers report that CD8+ T cells had, on average, more expanded clones than CD4+.

The length of the CDR3 is 15 residues. Deletions cut 3 bases from V and 4 bases from J, with 12 bases between. Germline values: CDR1 KGHSH, CDR2 LQKENI. Clones were sequenced by immunoSEQ multiplex PCR, and TCRdb holds only the in-frame ones, with some missing. The sample carries 45,000 to 65,000 clones, 85% to 90% recorded once. This sequence was found in an adult with an advanced solid tumor such as melanoma, head and neck, liver or kidney cancer. This chain links TRBV18 with TRBJ2-2, with D tentatively TRBD2 (6 bases). Sequencing was performed on CD4+ or CD8+ T cells sorted from blood, taken in a trial of the OX40 agonist ivuxolimab. The CDR3 coding sequence is TGTGCCAGCTCACCCGAACGGGGAGGCACCGGGGAGCTGTTTTTT. Encoded protein: CASSPERGGTGELFF.